The rows below give T cell receptor beta chains drawn from one sample of a study of T-cell memory formation after mild COVID-19. TCRdb reanalysed the 5' RACE reads using MiXCR and keeps one entry per CDR3 protein. The sample consists of over 350,000 distinct CDR3 sequences, less than 25% of them appearing once. Specimen: PBMCs or a T cell subset sorted from them (not recorded which). These receptors were taken from an adult woman who had mild COVID-19 (a few samples of this study predate the infection). Cell type and time point are not known. Both conserved end residues are trimmed from each CDR3. Size is stated for part of the rows, as once, few or many counts, or as a class when the clone is expanded.

cdr3_aa v_call clone_size j_call
ASSQGGAGLQETQY TRBV4-3 . TRBJ2-5
ASSEIGIQETQY TRBV6-1 few TRBJ2-5
ASSYGGGGVKSPLH TRBV6-5 few TRBJ1-6
ASSTNAARGNQPQH TRBV6-5 few TRBJ1-5
ASSPGFGNTEAF TRBV7-3 . TRBJ1-1
ASGPSLRTDTQY TRBV12-5 few TRBJ2-3
ASSTTLTYEQY TRBV7-8 few TRBJ2-7
ATSDPMTGSEQY TRBV24-1 . TRBJ2-7
ASSQDYGGASETQY TRBV4-2 few TRBJ2-5
ASSLSYRAGYT TRBV7-2 . TRBJ1-2
ASSLEGSQGEGYT TRBV5-1 . TRBJ1-2
SVSRLGGNNEKLF TRBV29-1 . TRBJ1-4
ASSLPGTGGLGYT TRBV7-2 . TRBJ1-2
ASSFGQGQTQY TRBV12-3/TRBV12-4 . TRBJ2-5
ASSLAVQQETQY TRBV12-3/TRBV12-4 . TRBJ2-5
SGTTPTSGTPYEQY TRBV29-1 few TRBJ2-7
ASSRGRAADSYEQY TRBV5-1 . TRBJ2-7
ASGPAGRGRNEQF TRBV7-2 . TRBJ2-1
ASSYSRAAPEYGYT TRBV6-2/TRBV6-3 once TRBJ1-2
ASSWTRPGLAGYEQY TRBV5-1 few TRBJ2-7
ASRGGTYTQY TRBV12-3/TRBV12-4 few TRBJ2-3
SARAASGHSYEQY TRBV20-1 few TRBJ2-7
ASSPDIWTGVPEAF TRBV12-3/TRBV12-4 few TRBJ1-1
ATSSGGLNTDTQY TRBV15 few TRBJ2-3
ASSSAGTSGTGELF TRBV7-9 few TRBJ2-2
ASSENSYEQY TRBV9 few TRBJ2-7
ASPSYKSKGPDTQY TRBV3-2 few TRBJ2-3
SVTSGGYEQY TRBV20-1 few TRBJ2-7
ASSYSSQSNQPQH TRBV6-5 few TRBJ1-5
ASSHRENEQY TRBV7-6 many TRBJ2-7
ASSQTVEANYGYT TRBV4-1 . TRBJ1-2
ASSPPTHLRGYEQY TRBV12-3/TRBV12-4 . TRBJ2-7
ATSSRTSGGRSGANVLT TRBV15 few TRBJ2-6